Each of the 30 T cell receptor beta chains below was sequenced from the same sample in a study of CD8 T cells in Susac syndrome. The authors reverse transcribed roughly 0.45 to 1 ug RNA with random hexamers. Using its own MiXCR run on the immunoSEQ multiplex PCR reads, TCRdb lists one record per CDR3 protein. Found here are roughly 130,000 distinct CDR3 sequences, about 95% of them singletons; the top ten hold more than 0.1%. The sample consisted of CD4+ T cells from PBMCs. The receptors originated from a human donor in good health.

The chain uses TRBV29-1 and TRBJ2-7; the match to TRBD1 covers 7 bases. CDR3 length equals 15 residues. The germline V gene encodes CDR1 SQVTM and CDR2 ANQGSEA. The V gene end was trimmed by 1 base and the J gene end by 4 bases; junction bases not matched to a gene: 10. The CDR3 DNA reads TGCAGCGTTGAAGGTGCAAGGGACAGCGCATACGAGCAGTACTTC. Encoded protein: CSVEGARDSAYEQYF.

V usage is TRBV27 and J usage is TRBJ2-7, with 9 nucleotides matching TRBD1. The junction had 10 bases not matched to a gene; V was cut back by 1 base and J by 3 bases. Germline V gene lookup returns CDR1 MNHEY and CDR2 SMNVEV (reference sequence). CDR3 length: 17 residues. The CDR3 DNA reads TGTGCCAGCAGTTTATGGGGACAGGGTGGGGGAGGCTACGAGCAGTACTTC. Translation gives CASSLWGQGGGGYEQYF.

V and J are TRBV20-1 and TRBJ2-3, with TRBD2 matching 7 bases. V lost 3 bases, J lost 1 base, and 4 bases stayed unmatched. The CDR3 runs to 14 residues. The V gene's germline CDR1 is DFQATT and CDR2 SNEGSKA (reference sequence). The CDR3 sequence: CSASGGLGTDTQYF. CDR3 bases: TGCAGTGCTAGCGGCGGACTAGGCACAGATACGCAGTATTTT.

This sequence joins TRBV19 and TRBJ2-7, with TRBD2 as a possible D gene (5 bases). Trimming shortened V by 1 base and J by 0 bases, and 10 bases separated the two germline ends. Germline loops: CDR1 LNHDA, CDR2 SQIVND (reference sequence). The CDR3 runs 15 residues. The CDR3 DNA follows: TGTGCCAGTAGTATAGCCAGCGGCAGCTCCTACGAGCAGTACTTC. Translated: CASSIASGSSYEQYF.

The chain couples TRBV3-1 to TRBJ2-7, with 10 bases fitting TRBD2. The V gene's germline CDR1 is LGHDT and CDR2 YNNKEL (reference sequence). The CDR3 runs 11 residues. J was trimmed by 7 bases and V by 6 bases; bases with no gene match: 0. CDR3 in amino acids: CASRLAGEQYF. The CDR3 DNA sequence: TGTGCCAGCAGACTAGCGGGAGAGCAGTACTTC.

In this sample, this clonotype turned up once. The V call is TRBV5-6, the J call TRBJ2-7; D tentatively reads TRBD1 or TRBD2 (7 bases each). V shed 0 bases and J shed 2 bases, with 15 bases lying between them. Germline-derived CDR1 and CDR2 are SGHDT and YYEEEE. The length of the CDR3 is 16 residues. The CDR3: CASSLEGGQGAYEQYF. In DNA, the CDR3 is TGTGCCAGCAGCTTGGAGGGGGGGCAGGGGGCCTACGAGCAGTACTTC.

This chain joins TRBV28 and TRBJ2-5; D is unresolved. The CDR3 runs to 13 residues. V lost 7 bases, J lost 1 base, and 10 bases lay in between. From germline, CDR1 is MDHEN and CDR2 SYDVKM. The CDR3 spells CASTFGPQETQYF. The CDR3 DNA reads TGTGCCAGCACTTTTGGGCCCCAAGAGACCCAGTACTTC.

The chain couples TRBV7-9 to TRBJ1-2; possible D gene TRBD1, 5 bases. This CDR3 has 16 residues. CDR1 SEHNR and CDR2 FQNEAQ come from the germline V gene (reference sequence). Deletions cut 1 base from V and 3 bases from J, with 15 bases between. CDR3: CASSLGRQFSDYGYTF. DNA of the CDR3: TGTGCCAGCAGCTTAGGCCGACAGTTCTCGGACTATGGCTACACCTTC.

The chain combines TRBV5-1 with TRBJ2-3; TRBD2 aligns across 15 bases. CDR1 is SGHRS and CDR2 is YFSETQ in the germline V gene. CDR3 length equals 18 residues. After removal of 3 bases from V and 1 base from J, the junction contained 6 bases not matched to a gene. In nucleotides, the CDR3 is TGCGCCAGCAGCTCGGGACTAGCGGGAGGCACCCGCACAGATACGCAGTATTTT. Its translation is CASSSGLAGGTRTDTQYF.

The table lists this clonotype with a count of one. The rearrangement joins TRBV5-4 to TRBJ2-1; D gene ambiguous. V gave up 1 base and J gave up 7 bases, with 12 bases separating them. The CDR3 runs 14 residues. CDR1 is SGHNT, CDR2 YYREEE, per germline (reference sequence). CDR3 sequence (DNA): TGTGCCAGCAGCTTGTCCCCCGGCAGGAATGAGCAGTTCTTC. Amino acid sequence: CASSLSPGRNEQFF.

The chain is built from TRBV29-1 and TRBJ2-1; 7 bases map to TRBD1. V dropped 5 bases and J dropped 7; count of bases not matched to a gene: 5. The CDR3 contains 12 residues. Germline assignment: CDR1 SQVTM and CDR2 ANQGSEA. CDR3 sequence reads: CSVRTGYNEQFF. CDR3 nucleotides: TGCAGCGTTCGGACAGGTTATAATGAGCAGTTCTTC.

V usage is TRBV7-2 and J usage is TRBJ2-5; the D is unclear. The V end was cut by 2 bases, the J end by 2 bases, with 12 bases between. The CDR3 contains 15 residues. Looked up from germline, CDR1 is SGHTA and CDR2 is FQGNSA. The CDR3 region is CASSLIVVSQETQYF. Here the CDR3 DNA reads TGTGCCAGCAGCTTAATCGTGGTGTCTCAAGAGACCCAGTACTTC.

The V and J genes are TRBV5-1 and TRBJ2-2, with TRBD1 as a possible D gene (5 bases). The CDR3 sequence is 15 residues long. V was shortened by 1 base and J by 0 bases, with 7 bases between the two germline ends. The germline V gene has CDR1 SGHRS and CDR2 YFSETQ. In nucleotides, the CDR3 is TGCGCCAGCAGCTTGATCAGGGCGAACACCGGGGAGCTGTTTTTT. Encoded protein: CASSLIRANTGELFF.

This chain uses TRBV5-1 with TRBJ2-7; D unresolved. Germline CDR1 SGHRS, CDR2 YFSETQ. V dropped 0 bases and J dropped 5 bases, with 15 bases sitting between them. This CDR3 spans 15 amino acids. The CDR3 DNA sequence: TGCGCCAGCAGCTTGGGACCAGGAAGCGAGGACGAGCAGTACTTC. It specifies CASSLGPGSEDEQYF. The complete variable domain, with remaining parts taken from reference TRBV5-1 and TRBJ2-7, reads KAGVTQTPRYLIKTRGQQVTLSCSPISGHRSVSWYQQTPGQGLQFLFEYFSETQRNKGNFPGRFSGRQFSNSRSEMNVSTLELGDSALYLCASSLGPGSEDEQYFGPGTRLTVT.

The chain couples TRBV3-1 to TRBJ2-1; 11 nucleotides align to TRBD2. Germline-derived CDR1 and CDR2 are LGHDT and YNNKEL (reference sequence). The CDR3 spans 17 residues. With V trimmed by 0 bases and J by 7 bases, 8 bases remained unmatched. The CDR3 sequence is CASSQESGTSGSNEQFF. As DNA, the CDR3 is TGTGCCAGCAGCCAAGAGTCGGGTACTAGCGGGAGTAATGAGCAGTTCTTC.

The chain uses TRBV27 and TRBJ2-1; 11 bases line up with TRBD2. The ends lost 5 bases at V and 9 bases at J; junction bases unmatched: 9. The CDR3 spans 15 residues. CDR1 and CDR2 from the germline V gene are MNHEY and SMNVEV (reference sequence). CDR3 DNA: TGTGCCAGCAGTACAACTAGCGGGAGTTGGGTTGAGCAGTTCTTC. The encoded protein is CASSTTSGSWVEQFF.

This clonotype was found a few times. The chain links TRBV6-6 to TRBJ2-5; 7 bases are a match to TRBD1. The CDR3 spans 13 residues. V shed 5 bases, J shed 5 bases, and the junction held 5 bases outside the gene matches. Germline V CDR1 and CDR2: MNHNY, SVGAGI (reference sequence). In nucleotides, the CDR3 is TGTGCCAGCAGTCGACAGGGTGGGGAGACCCAGTACTTC. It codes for CASSRQGGETQYF.

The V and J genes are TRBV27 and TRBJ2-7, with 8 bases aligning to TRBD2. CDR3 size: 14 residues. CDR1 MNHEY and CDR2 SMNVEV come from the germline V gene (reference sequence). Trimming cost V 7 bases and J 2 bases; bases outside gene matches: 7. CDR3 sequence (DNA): TGTGCCAGCACCCTCCGCGGGGGGACCTACGAGCAGTACTTC. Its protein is CASTLRGGTYEQYF.

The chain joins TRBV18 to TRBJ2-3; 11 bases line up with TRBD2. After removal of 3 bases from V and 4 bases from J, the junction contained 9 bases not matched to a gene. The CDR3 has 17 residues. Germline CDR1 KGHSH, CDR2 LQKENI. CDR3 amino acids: CASSPRLAGGLADTQYF. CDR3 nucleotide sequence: TGTGCCAGCTCACCTAGGCTAGCGGGAGGTCTCGCAGATACGCAGTATTTT. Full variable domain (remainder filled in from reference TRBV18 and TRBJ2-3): NAGVMQNPRHLVRRRGQEARLRCSPMKGHSHVYWYRQLPEEGLKFMVYLQKENIIDESGMPKERFSAEFPKEGPSILRIQQVVRGDSAAYFCASSPRLAGGLADTQYFGPGTRLTVL.

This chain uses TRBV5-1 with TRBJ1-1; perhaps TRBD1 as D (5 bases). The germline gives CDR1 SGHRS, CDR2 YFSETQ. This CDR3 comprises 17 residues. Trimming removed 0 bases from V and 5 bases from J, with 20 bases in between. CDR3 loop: CASSLAEIVGVGTEAFF. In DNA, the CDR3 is TGCGCCAGCAGCTTGGCCGAGATAGTGGGGGTAGGGACTGAAGCTTTCTTT. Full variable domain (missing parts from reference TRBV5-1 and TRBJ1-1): KAGVTQTPRYLIKTRGQQVTLSCSPISGHRSVSWYQQTPGQGLQFLFEYFSETQRNKGNFPGRFSGRQFSNSRSEMNVSTLELGDSALYLCASSLAEIVGVGTEAFFGQGTRLTVV.

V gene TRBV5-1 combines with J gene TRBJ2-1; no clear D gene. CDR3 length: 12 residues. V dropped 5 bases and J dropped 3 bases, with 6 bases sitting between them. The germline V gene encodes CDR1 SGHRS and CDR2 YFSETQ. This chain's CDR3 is CASRPDYNEQFF. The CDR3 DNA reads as TGCGCCAGCAGACCCGACTACAATGAGCAGTTCTTC.

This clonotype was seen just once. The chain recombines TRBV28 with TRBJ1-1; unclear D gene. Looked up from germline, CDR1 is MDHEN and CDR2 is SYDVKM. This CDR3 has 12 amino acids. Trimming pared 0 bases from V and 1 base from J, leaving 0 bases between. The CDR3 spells CASSLWNTEAFF. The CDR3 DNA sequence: TGTGCCAGCAGTTTATGGAACACTGAAGCTTTCTTT.

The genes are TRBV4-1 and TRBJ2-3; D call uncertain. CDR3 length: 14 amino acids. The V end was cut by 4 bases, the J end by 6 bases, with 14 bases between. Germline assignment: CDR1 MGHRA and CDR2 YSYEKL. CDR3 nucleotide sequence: TGCGCCAGCAGCCCCCGGACCGCCAGGGATACGCAGTATTTT. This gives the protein CASSPRTARDTQYF.

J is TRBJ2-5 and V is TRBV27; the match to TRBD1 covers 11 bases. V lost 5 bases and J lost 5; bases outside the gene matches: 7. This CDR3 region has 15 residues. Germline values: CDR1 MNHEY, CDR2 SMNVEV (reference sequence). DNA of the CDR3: TGTGCCAGCAGTGCCGGGACAGGGGGTCGGGAGACCCAGTACTTC. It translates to CASSAGTGGRETQYF.

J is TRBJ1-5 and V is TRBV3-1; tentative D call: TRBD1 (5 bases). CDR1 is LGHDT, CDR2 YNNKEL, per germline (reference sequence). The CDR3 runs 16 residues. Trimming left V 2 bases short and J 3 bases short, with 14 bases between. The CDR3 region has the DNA TGTGCCAGCAGCCAATCCCGGGGGGGGACCAATCAGCCCCAGCATTTT. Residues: CASSQSRGGTNQPQHF.

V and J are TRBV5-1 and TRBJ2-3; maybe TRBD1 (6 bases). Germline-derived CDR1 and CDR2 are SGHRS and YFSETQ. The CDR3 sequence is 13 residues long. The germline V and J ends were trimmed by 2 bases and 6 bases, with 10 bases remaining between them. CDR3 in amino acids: CASSFSGQDTQYF. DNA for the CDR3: TGCGCCAGCAGCTTTAGTGGACAGGATACGCAGTATTTT. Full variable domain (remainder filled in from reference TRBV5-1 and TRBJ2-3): KAGVTQTPRYLIKTRGQQVTLSCSPISGHRSVSWYQQTPGQGLQFLFEYFSETQRNKGNFPGRFSGRQFSNSRSEMNVSTLELGDSALYLCASSFSGQDTQYFGPGTRLTVL.

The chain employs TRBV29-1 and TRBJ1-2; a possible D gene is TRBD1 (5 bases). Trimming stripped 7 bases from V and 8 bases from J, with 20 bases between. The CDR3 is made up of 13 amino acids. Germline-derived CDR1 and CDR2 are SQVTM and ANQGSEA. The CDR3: CSAEGSDSGGYTF. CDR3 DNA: TGCAGCGCCGAGGGGTCTGACAGCGGGGGCTACACCTTC.

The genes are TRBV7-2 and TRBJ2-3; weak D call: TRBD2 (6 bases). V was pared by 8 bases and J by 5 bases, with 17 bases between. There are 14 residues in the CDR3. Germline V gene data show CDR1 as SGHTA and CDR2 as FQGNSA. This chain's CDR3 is CASREAPGVDTQYF. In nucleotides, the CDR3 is TGTGCCAGCCGGGAAGCCCCGGGGGTAGATACGCAGTATTTT.

CDR3 sequence reads: CASSLTAGSYEQYF. The DNA of the CDR3 is TGCGCCAGCAGCTTGACTGCAGGGTCCTACGAGCAGTACTTC. The chain couples TRBV5-1 to TRBJ2-7; D perhaps matches TRBD1 (5 bases). The CDR3 consists of 14 residues. V was shortened by 1 base and J by 1 base, with 9 bases between the two germline ends. In germline, CDR1 is SGHRS, CDR2 YFSETQ.

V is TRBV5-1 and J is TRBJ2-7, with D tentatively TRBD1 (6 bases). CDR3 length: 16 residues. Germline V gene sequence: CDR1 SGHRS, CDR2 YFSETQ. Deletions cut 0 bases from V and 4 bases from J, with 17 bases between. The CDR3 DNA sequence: TGCGCCAGCAGCTTGGCACGCCAGGGGAAGGGATACGAGCAGTACTTC. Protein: CASSLARQGKGYEQYF.